This TCR beta chain was recorded in a study of blood T cell repertoires in COVID-19. About the study: Acute and convalescent COVID-19 samples came from the United States, Italy and Spain. Sample material is recorded as cDNA or gDNA derived from T cells, B-cell-depleted T cells, or PBMCs.

Recruitment covered about two dozen US areas and drew participants whose ages spanned about 18 to 89 years. Clinical histories supplied by participants themselves formed the basis of cohort assignment. Using immunoSEQ multiplex PCR, the repertoire was profiled, and TCRdb retains in-frame clones only, with some absent. The sample records around 250,000 clones, 65% to 90% being singletons. In germline, CDR1 is SGHRS, CDR2 YFSETQ. The CDR3 has 15 amino acids. V dropped 0 bases and J dropped 2 bases, with 11 bases sitting between them. The source is a man aged 18 to 30 who had recovered from COVID-19. The rearrangement joins TRBV5-1 to TRBJ1-2; TRBD1 is a possible D gene (6 bases). Input material: PBMCs or T cells enriched from blood (not recorded which). DNA of the CDR3: TGCGCCAGCAGCTTGGCCGAGGGGGGGAACTATGGCTACACCTTC. Amino acid sequence: CASSLAEGGNYGYTF.